The entry below describes one TCR beta chain. What this receptor recognizes is not known. No base-level quality is on record; no much larger clone is a single base apart. The data stem from a study of response to subunit inactivated influenza vaccine (dated by TCRdb to the late 2010s). At the level of the whole study: To follow how T cells responded to a trivalent subunit inactivated influenza vaccine, the researchers relied on deep quantitative profiling of the T cell receptor repertoire. Results and caveats for the whole study, not just this receptor: According to the authors, only a limited number of new T cells may be recruited by each seasonal influenza vaccination.

Library method: RT-PCR. Sequencing took place on an Illumina HiSeq 2500. TCRdb reanalyzed the raw reads on its own, using fastp at Q25 for trimming and MiXCR for clone calling, and kept in-frame beta chains. Here each entry gathers all rows of one CDR3 protein and keeps the most common genes and DNA. The sample contains hundreds of thousands of distinct CDR3 sequences, roughly 27% of them found a single time. Jointly, the top ten make up approximately 2% of the sample. The specimen was CD4+ T cells sorted from PBMCs, collected 5 to 6 days after vaccination. The receptor was derived from a man aged 50 to 59 who received an inactivated influenza vaccine. Donor details come from another sample of the same person, matched by shared clones.

The nucleotide sequence reads TGTGCCAGCATTAACAGGGAGGGTGAAAAACTGTTTTTT. Translated, this is CASINREGEKLFF. Here the chain combines TRBV2 and TRBJ1-4; the D gene is perhaps TRBD1, from 6 matching bases. Taken from the germline V gene, the CDR1 and CDR2 loops are SNHLY and FYNNEI. From the cysteine up to the phenylalanine, the CDR3 has a length of 13 residues. Only the CDR3 part of the read is kept: 39 bases, read in frame from the first base. The V end loses 7 bases and the J end loses 7 bases, and a stretch of 13 bases separates them.